Shown below are 2 T cell receptor beta chains from a single sample sequenced in a study of CD8+ T cells in alopecia areata. cDNA serving as the sequencing template came from extracted, reverse transcribed RNA. This table comes from immunoSEQ multiplex PCR, and its TCRdb copy is limited to in-frame clones, with some not included. This sample carries 110,000 to 150,000 clones, 45% to 60% of them seen once, and the ten largest clones take more than 15%. The treatment was: oral pan-JAK inhibitor, 5-10 mg twice daily. Sequences were derived from CD8+ T cells sorted from blood, sampled at week 4, from a patient treated with tofacitinib. The receptors derive from a human donor with alopecia areata.

This clone was seen only a few times. This chain joins TRBV27 and TRBJ1-1, with D unresolved. CDR3 size: 14 residues. The germline gives CDR1 MNHEY, CDR2 SMNVEV (reference sequence). With 6 bases removed from V and 0 bases from J, the gap between germline ends came to 11 bases. Here the CDR3 reads CASSRLTMNTEAFF. Here the CDR3 DNA reads TGTGCCAGCAGCCGCTTGACCATGAACACTGAAGCTTTCTTT.

The gene calls are TRBV14 and TRBJ2-2; D call uncertain. This CDR3 has 13 residues. In germline, CDR1 is SGHDN, CDR2 FVKESK. V lost 2 bases, J lost 5 bases, and 6 bases lay in between. CDR3 loop: CASSQLYTGELFF. CDR3 nucleotides: TGTGCCAGCAGCCAATTGTATACCGGGGAGCTGTTTTTT.